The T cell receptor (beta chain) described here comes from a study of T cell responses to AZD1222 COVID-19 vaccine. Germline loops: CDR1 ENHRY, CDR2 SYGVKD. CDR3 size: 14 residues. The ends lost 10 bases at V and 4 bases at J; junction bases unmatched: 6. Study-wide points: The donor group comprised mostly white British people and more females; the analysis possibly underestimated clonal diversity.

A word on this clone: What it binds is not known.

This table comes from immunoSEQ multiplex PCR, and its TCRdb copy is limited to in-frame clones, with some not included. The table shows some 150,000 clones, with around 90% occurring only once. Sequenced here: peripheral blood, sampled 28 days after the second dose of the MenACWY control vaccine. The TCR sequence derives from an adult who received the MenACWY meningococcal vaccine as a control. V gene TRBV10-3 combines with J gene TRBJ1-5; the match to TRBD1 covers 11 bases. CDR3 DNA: TGTGCCACCCTGGGACAGGGGGGGAATCAGCCCCAGCATTTT. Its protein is CATLGQGGNQPQHF.